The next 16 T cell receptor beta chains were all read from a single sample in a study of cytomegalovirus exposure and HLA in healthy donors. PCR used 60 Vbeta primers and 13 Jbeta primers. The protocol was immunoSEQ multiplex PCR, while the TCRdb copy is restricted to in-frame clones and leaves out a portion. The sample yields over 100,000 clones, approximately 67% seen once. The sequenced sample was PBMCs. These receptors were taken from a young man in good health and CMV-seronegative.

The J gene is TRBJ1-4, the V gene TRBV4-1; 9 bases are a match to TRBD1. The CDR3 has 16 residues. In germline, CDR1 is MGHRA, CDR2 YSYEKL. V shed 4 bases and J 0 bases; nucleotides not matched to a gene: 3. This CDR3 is CASSPGTGTTNEKLFF. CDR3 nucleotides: TGCGCCAGCAGCCCCGGGACAGGGACAACTAATGAAAAACTGTTTTTT.

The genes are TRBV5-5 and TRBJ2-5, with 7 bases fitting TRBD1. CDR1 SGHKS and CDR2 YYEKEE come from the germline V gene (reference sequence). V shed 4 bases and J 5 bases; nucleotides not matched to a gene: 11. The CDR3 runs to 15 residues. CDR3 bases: TGTGCCAGCAGCCCGGGGACAGAGGTACGGGAGACCCAGTACTTC. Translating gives CASSPGTEVRETQYF.

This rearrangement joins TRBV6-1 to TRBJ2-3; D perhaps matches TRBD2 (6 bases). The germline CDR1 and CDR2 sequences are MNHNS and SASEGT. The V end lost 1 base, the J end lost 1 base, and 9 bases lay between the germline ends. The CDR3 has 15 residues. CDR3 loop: CASSEGAGRTDTQYF. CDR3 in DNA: TGTGCCAGCAGTGAAGGGGCGGGACGCACAGATACGCAGTATTTT.

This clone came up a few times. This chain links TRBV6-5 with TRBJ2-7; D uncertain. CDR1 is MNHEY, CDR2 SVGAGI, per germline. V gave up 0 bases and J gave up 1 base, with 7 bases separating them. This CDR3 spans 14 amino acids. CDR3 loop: CASSYSRQSYEQYF. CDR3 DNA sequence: TGTGCCAGCAGTTACTCCCGACAATCCTACGAGCAGTACTTC.

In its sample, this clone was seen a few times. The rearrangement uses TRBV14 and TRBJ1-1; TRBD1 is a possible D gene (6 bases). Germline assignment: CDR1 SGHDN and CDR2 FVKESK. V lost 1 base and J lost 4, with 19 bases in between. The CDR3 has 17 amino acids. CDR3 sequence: CASSQGRDTGRATEAFF. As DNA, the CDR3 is TGTGCCAGCAGCCAAGGAAGGGACACAGGGCGGGCCACTGAAGCTTTCTTT.

The CDR3 nucleotides read TGCGCCAGCTCTAAGACGGGGGGCTCCTACAATGAGCAGTTCTTC. Its translation: CASSKTGGSYNEQFF. J is TRBJ2-1 and V is TRBV5-1, with 7 bases lining up with TRBD2. Germline V gene lookup returns CDR1 SGHRS and CDR2 YFSETQ. The CDR3 is 15 residues long. The J segment lost 0 bases and the V segment lost 7 bases, leaving 7 bases of the junction unmatched.

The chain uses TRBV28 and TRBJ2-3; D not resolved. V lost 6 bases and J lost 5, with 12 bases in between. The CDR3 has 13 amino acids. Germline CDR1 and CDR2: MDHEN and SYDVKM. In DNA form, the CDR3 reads TGTGCCAGCAGCCACCACGCGGTAGATACGCAGTATTTT. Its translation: CASSHHAVDTQYF.

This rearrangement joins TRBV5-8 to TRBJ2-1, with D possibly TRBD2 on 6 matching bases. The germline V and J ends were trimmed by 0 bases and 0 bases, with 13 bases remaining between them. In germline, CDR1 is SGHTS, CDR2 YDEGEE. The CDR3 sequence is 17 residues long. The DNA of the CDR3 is TGTGCCAGCAGCTTGGCCGGGGGACTCGTCTCCTACAATGAGCAGTTCTTC. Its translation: CASSLAGGLVSYNEQFF.

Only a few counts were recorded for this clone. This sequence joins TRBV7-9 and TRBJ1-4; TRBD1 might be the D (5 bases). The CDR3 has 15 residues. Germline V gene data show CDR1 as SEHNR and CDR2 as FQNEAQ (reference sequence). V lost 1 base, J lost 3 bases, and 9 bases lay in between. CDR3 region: CASSLGDRSNEKLFF. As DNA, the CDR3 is TGTGCCAGCAGCTTAGGTGACAGATCTAATGAAAAACTGTTTTTT.

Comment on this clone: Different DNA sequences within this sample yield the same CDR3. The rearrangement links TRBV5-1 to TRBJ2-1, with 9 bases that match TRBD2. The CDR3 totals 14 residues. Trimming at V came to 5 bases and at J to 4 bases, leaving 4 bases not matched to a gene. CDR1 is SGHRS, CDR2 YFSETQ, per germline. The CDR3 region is CASSGSGGYNEQFF. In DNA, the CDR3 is TGCGCCAGCAGTGGGAGCGGGGGGTACAATGAGCAGTTCTTC.

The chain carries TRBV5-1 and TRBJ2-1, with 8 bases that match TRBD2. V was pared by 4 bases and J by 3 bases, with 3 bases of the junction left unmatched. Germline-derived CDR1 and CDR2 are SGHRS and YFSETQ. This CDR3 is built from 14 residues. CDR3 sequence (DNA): TGCGCCAGCAGCCAAAGCGGGGGCTACAATGAGCAGTTCTTC. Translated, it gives CASSQSGGYNEQFF.

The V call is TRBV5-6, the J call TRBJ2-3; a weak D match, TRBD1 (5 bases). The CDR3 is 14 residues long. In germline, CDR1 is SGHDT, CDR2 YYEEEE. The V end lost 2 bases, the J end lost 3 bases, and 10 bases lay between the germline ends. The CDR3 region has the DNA TGTGCCAGCAGCTTCAACAGGTTAACAGATACGCAGTATTTT. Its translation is CASSFNRLTDTQYF.

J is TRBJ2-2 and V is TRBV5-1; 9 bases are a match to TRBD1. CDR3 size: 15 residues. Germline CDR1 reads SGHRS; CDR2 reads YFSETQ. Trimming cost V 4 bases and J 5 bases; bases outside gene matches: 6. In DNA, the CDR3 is TGCGCCAGCAGCCAATCGGGACAGGGAACCGGGGAGCTGTTTTTT. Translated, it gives CASSQSGQGTGELFF.

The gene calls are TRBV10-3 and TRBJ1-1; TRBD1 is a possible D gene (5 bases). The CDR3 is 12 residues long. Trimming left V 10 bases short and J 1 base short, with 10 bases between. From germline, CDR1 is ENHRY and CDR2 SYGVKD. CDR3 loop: CATQAGNTEAFF. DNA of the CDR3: TGTGCCACACAGGCTGGGAACACTGAAGCTTTCTTT.

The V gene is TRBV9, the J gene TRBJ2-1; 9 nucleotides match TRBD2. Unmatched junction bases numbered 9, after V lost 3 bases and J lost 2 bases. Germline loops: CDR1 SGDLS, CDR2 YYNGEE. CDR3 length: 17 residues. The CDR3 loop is CASSGIGASGTYNEQFF. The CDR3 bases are TGTGCCAGCAGCGGAATTGGGGCTAGCGGGACCTACAATGAGCAGTTCTTC.

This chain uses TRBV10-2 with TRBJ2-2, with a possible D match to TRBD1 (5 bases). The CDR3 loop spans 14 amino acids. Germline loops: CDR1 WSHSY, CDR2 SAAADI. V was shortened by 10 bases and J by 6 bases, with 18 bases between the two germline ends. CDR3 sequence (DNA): TGCGCCACCCTCCGGTCAGGGATGGCCGGGGAGCTGTTTTTT. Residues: CATLRSGMAGELFF.